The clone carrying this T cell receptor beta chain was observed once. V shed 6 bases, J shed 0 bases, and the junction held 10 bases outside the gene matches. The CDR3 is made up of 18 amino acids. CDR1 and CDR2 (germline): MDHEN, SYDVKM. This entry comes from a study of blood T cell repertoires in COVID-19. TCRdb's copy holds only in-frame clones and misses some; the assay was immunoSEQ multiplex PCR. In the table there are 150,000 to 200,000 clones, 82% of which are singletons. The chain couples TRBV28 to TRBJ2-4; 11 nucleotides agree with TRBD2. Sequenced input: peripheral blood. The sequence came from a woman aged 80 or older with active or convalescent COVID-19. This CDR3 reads CASSPGLAGALAKNIQYF. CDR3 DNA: TGTGCCAGCAGCCCTGGACTAGCGGGCGCCCTAGCCAAAAACATTCAGTACTTC.